One and the same sample provided the 31 T cell receptor beta chains below, sequenced in a study of T cell responses to AZD1222 COVID-19 vaccine. TCRdb's copy holds only in-frame clones and misses some; the assay was immunoSEQ multiplex PCR. The data contain fewer than 150,000 clones, roughly 90% of them seen just once; the ten biggest clones take up roughly 5.7%. Source: peripheral blood, taken 28 days after the second AZD1222 dose. The origin of the receptors is an adult who received the AZD1222 COVID-19 vaccine.

This clone was detected a few times. The J gene is TRBJ1-3, the V gene TRBV7-2; a possible D gene is TRBD1 (5 bases). The CDR3 length is 12 residues. V lost 5 bases, J lost 8 bases, and 10 bases lay in between. Per germline, CDR1 SGHTA and CDR2 FQGNSA. The DNA of the CDR3 is TGTGCCAGCAGCCTTCTGGGGGACACCATATATTTT. Translated: CASSLLGDTIYF.

The V and J genes are TRBV21-1 and TRBJ1-5; TRBD1, the D gene given by the table, was not confirmed from the DNA. TRBV21-1 is noted as a pseudogene. The CDR3 runs 16 residues. CDR3: CASSKGWGQNHQPQHF. CDR3 nucleotides: TGTGCCAGCAGCAAAGGGTGGGGACAGAACCATCAGCCCCAGCATTTT.

This chain links TRBV29-1 with TRBJ1-1, with 8 bases lining up with TRBD1. This CDR3 is 13 amino acids long. Germline CDR1 and CDR2: SQVTM and ANQGSEA. The trim removed 7 bases at V and 1 base at J, leaving 5 bases unmatched. The CDR3 bases are TGCAGCGGGCATACAGGGGGGAACACTGAAGCTTTCTTT. This encodes CSGHTGGNTEAFF.

The gene calls are TRBV11-3 and TRBJ1-5; D gene uncertain. V lost 1 base to trimming and J lost 2 bases, with 6 bases between them. The CDR3 consists of 14 residues. In germline, CDR1 is SGHNT, CDR2 YENEEA. The CDR3 loop reads CASSLGVRNQPQHF. CDR3 in DNA: TGTGCCAGCAGCTTAGGCGTCCGCAATCAGCCCCAGCATTTT.

This chain connects TRBV2 to TRBJ2-1, with 12 bases that match TRBD1. CDR3 length: 14 amino acids. The germline V gene has CDR1 SNHLY and CDR2 FYNNEI. V shed 7 bases, J shed 6 bases, and the junction held 4 bases outside the gene matches. This chain's CDR3 is CASTPGQGANEQFF. CDR3 nucleotides: TGTGCCAGCACCCCGGGACAGGGGGCCAATGAGCAGTTCTTC.

This sequence joins TRBV21-1 and TRBJ1-4. TRBV21-1 is termed a pseudogene. The CDR3 has 16 amino acids. CDR3 nucleotides: TGTGCCAGCAGCAAAGGAAGACCGGCAACTAATGAAAAACTGTTTTTT. It specifies CASSKGRPATNEKLFF.

This clone showed up just a few times. The chain is built from TRBV18 and TRBJ2-5; TRBD1 matches 7 bases. Germline CDR1 KGHSH, CDR2 LQKENI. V shed 3 bases and J 5 bases; nucleotides not matched to a gene: 9. CDR3 length equals 15 residues. This chain's CDR3 is CASSPLTGLGETQYF. The CDR3 DNA reads as TGTGCCAGCTCACCCCTGACAGGGTTAGGGGAGACCCAGTACTTC. Full variable domain (missing parts from reference TRBV18 and TRBJ2-5): NAGVMQNPRHLVRRRGQEARLRCSPMKGHSHVYWYRQLPEEGLKFMVYLQKENIIDESGMPKERFSAEFPKEGPSILRIQQVVRGDSAAYFCASSPLTGLGETQYFGPGTRLLVL.

This rearrangement joins TRBV19 to TRBJ1-1, with D maybe TRBD1 (6 bases). The V end was cut by 10 bases, the J end by 1 base, with 19 bases between. Germline CDR1 reads LNHDA; CDR2 reads SQIVND (reference sequence). The CDR3 loop spans 15 amino acids. CDR3 amino acids: CATDLGGSQNTEAFF. CDR3 DNA: TGTGCCACCGACCTTGGGGGCAGCCAGAACACTGAAGCTTTCTTT.

The chain couples TRBV3-1 (or the pseudogene TRBV3-2) to TRBJ1-2, with D uncertain. CDR3 size: 14 residues. The V gene lost 3 bases and the J gene lost 2 bases, with 10 bases spanning the gap. Germline-derived CDR1 and CDR2 are LGHDT and YNNKEL (reference sequence). The CDR3 protein is CASSHDGLNYGYTF. In DNA form, the CDR3 reads TGTGCCAGCAGCCATGACGGCCTGAACTATGGCTACACCTTC.

A single count supports this clone. This could be a read error, since a much larger clone is one nucleotide away. This rearrangement joins TRBV4-2 to TRBJ2-2, with TRBD1 matching over 9 bases. CDR1 is LGHNA and CDR2 is YNFKEQ in the germline V gene. The CDR3 length is 16 residues. DNA of the CDR3: TGTCCCCCCAGCCAAGACAGGGGGGGGTTGTCCGGGGAGCTGTTTTTT. Translation: CPPSQDRGGLSGELFF.

The chain links TRBV20-1 to TRBJ1-4; D remains ambiguous. The germline V and J ends were trimmed by 0 bases and 8 bases, with 1 base remaining between them. The germline CDR1 and CDR2 sequences are DFQATT and SNEGSKA (reference sequence). The CDR3 is 10 residues long. CDR3 amino acids: CSAREEKLFF. CDR3 sequence (DNA): TGCAGTGCTAGAGAGGAAAAACTGTTTTTT.

The rearrangement uses TRBV5-5 and TRBJ1-1; D unresolved. The length of the CDR3 is 13 residues. V lost 3 bases, J lost 2 bases, and 8 bases lay in between. Germline assignment: CDR1 SGHKS and CDR2 YYEKEE (reference sequence). The CDR3 reads CASSSYKNTEAFF. CDR3 in DNA: TGTGCCAGCAGCTCCTATAAAAACACTGAAGCTTTCTTT.

The gene calls are TRBV30 and TRBJ1-6, with D possibly matching TRBD1 (5 bases). This CDR3 contains 16 residues. The ends were cut back, 3 bases at V and 0 bases at J, with 12 bases in the middle. CDR1 is GTSNPN, CDR2 SVGIG, per germline (reference sequence). The DNA of the CDR3 is TGTGCCTGGAGGGGTACAGGAAGCTCCTATAATTCACCCCTCCACTTT. It translates to CAWRGTGSSYNSPLHF.

This clone was observed once. This rearrangement joins TRBV23-1 to TRBJ2-3, with 9 bases lining up with TRBD1. TRBV23-1 is sorted into the ORF group, with uncertain function. The CDR3 is 15 amino acids. V dropped 5 bases and J dropped 4; count of bases not matched to a gene: 7. The CDR3: CASSTGGNTADTQYF. In DNA form, the CDR3 reads TGCGCCAGCAGTACAGGGGGCAATACGGCAGATACGCAGTATTTT.

Here the CDR3 reads CASSRGLDEQFF. The CDR3 DNA is TGTGCCAGCAGCAGGGGCTTGGATGAGCAGTTCTTC. The chain is built from TRBV14 and TRBJ2-1; D is perhaps TRBD1 (5 bases). CDR3 length equals 12 residues. Trimming removed 5 bases from V and 8 bases from J, with 10 bases in between. From germline, CDR1 is SGHDN and CDR2 FVKESK.

V and J are TRBV14 and TRBJ2-7; 8 positions match TRBD2. The CDR3 consists of 13 residues. J gave up 5 bases and V 1 base, and 1 base lay outside the gene matches. The germline V gene encodes CDR1 SGHDN and CDR2 FVKESK. The CDR3 protein is CASSQGTSHEQYF. The CDR3 DNA sequence: TGTGCCAGCAGCCAAGGGACTAGCCACGAGCAGTACTTC.

This clone appeared once. This sequence joins TRBV5-5 and TRBJ1-1; D possibly corresponds to TRBD1 (5 bases). The V and J ends lost 4 bases and 1 base respectively, with 17 bases between them. Per germline, CDR1 SGHKS and CDR2 YYEKEE (reference sequence). This CDR3 spans 16 amino acids. Written as DNA, the CDR3 is TGTGCCAGCAGCCTTGCCCCCGACAGACCGAACACTGAAGCTTTCTTT. It is translated as CASSLAPDRPNTEAFF.

The chain combines TRBV7-9 with TRBJ1-4; D is undetermined. The CDR3 is 16 amino acids. V was pared by 5 bases and J by 0 bases, with 13 bases between. Germline values: CDR1 SEHNR, CDR2 FQNEAQ (reference sequence). CDR3 sequence: CASSGRQSATNEKLFF. CDR3 DNA: TGTGCCAGCAGCGGCCGGCAGTCTGCAACTAATGAAAAACTGTTTTTT.

The chain is built from TRBV19 and TRBJ2-1, with 7 nucleotides matching TRBD1. V lost 5 bases and J lost 0; bases outside the gene matches: 4. This CDR3 is 15 amino acids long. Germline lookup yields CDR1 LNHDA and CDR2 SQIVND (reference sequence). CDR3 residues: CASSPRDSSYNEQFF. The CDR3 bases are TGTGCCAGTAGTCCCAGGGACAGCTCCTACAATGAGCAGTTCTTC. Supplemented by reference TRBV19 and TRBJ2-1, the full variable domain reads DGGITQSPKYLFRKEGQNVTLSCEQNLNHDAMYWYRQDPGQGLRLIYYSQIVNDFQKGDIAEGYSVSREKKESFPLTVTSAQKNPTAFYLCASSPRDSSYNEQFFGPGTRLTVL.

As for this clone: Other DNA sequences of this sample code for an identical CDR3. The chain couples TRBV2 to TRBJ1-5; D possibly corresponds to TRBD1 (5 bases). The length of the CDR3 is 12 residues. Between the trimmed V and J ends, which lost 3 bases and 10 bases, there was a span of 10 bases. Germline V gene lookup returns CDR1 SNHLY and CDR2 FYNNEI. The CDR3 nucleotides are TGTGCCAGCAGTGAGGAAAGGGGACCCCAGCATTTT. It encodes CASSEERGPQHF.

The DNA of the CDR3 is TGTGCCAGCAGCTTACCCGGGGAGTACACTGAAGCTTTCTTT. Its protein product is CASSLPGEYTEAFF. The chain joins TRBV11-3 to TRBJ1-1; D remains ambiguous. This CDR3 has 14 residues. The germline V gene has CDR1 SGHNT and CDR2 YENEEA. V lost 2 bases and J lost 3, with 10 bases in between.

This clone was detected once. The genes are TRBV18 and TRBJ1-5; a possible D gene is TRBD1 (6 bases). V lost 5 bases and J lost 6, with 11 bases in between. The CDR3 spans 13 residues. The germline CDR1 and CDR2 sequences are KGHSH and LQKENI. CDR3 DNA: TGTGCCAGCTCATCAGGGGAAGGTCAGCCCCAGCATTTT. Translated: CASSSGEGQPQHF.

V usage is TRBV12-3 or TRBV12-4 and J usage is TRBJ1-2; TRBD1 might be the D (5 bases). Trimming shortened V by 5 bases and J by 9 bases, and 16 bases separated the two germline ends. This CDR3 has 13 amino acids. The CDR3 is CASSPPGFLSYTF. As DNA, the CDR3 is TGTGCCAGCAGTCCTCCAGGGTTTTTAAGCTACACCTTC.

The chain joins TRBV6-1 to TRBJ2-7, with 11 nucleotides matching TRBD2. This CDR3 has 16 residues. J lost 3 bases, V lost 3 bases, and 7 bases had no gene match. Germline V gives CDR1 MNHNS, CDR2 SASEGT. This CDR3 is CASSDPTSGNNYEQYF. For the CDR3, the DNA is TGTGCCAGCAGTGACCCGACTAGCGGGAACAACTACGAGCAGTACTTC.

This rearrangement joins TRBV28 to TRBJ2-7, with D unresolved. The CDR3 length is 14 residues. In germline, CDR1 is MDHEN, CDR2 SYDVKM. V lost 2 bases and J lost 4, with 12 bases in between. CDR3: CASSLTRLQYEQYF. In DNA, the CDR3 is TGTGCCAGCAGTTTAACAAGGCTACAATACGAGCAGTACTTC.

The chain carries TRBV19 and TRBJ1-5; TRBD1 agrees at 9 bases. CDR1 and CDR2 (germline): LNHDA, SQIVND (reference sequence). The ends lost 7 bases at V and 7 bases at J; junction bases unmatched: 17. CDR3 length: 17 residues. The CDR3 is CASTSTRGQGVGQPQHF. DNA for the CDR3: TGTGCCAGTACTTCAACCCGGGGACAGGGAGTGGGACAGCCCCAGCATTTT.

The chain has TRBV7-9 and TRBJ1-2; TRBD1 agrees at 7 bases. Trimming cost V 4 bases and J 7 bases; bases outside gene matches: 9. The CDR3 length is 14 residues. From germline, CDR1 is SEHNR and CDR2 FQNEAQ (reference sequence). The CDR3 DNA reads as TGTGCCAGCAGCTACCGGGACAGAGTCCTTGGCTACACCTTC. Its protein product is CASSYRDRVLGYTF.

This rearrangement joins TRBV28 to TRBJ2-1, with 8 bases aligning to TRBD2. The CDR3 is 14 amino acids. Germline V gene sequence: CDR1 MDHEN, CDR2 SYDVKM. V dropped 7 bases and J dropped 9; count of bases not matched to a gene: 11. CDR3 protein: CASTSRRTSSEQFF. In DNA form, the CDR3 reads TGTGCCAGCACCAGTAGAAGGACTAGCAGTGAGCAGTTCTTC.

This clone was seen a handful of times. V is TRBV4-2 and J is TRBJ1-2; possibly TRBD1 for D (6 bases). The CDR3 has 15 residues. V lost 5 bases to trimming and J lost 4 bases, with 17 bases between them. Germline lookup yields CDR1 LGHNA and CDR2 YNFKEQ. The CDR3 protein is CASSSPDPTGYGYTF. CDR3 nucleotides: TGTGCCAGCAGCTCGCCAGACCCGACAGGCTATGGCTACACCTTC.

The rearrangement joins TRBV24-1 to TRBJ2-7; D is ambiguous. The germline V and J ends were trimmed by 0 bases and 4 bases, with 6 bases remaining between them. The CDR3 extends over 13 amino acids. CDR1 and CDR2 from the germline V gene are KGHDR and SFDVKD. The CDR3 nucleotides are TGTGCCACCAGTGATTTGGACGATTACGAGCAGTACTTC. It specifies CATSDLDDYEQYF.

The chain links TRBV7-2 to TRBJ1-5; D unclear. The V end lost 4 bases, the J end lost 5 bases, and 9 bases lay between the germline ends. CDR1 SGHTA and CDR2 FQGNSA come from the germline V gene. The CDR3 is 13 amino acids. CDR3 DNA: TGTGCCAGCAGCTCAAATTTTGATCAGCCCCAGCATTTT. The encoded protein is CASSSNFDQPQHF.